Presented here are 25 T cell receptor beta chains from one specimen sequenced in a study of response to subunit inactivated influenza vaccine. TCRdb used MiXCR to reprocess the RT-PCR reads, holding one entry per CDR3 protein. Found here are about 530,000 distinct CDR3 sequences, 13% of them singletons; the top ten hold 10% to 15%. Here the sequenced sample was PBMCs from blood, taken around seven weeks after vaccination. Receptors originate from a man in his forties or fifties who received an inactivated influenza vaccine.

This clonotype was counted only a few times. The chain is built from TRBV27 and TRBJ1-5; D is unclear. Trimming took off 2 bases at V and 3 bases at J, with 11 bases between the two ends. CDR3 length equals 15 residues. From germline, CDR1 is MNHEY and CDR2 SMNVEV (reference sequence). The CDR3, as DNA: TGTGCCAGCAGTTTAAGTGATAGCCCCAATCAGCCCCAGCATTTT. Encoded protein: CASSLSDSPNQPQHF.

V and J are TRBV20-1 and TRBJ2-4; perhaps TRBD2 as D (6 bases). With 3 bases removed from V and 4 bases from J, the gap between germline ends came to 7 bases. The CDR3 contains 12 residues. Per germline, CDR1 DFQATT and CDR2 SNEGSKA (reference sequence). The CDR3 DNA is TGCAGTGCTAGCCGGGAGAAAAACATTCAGTACTTC. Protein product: CSASREKNIQYF.

In DNA form, the CDR3 reads TGTGCCAGCAGATCTCTGGGGAGTGGAAACAATGAGCAGTTCTTC. Encoded protein: CASRSLGSGNNEQFF. The V and J genes are TRBV6-1 and TRBJ2-1, with D tentatively TRBD2 (5 bases). CDR3 length: 15 residues. Per the germline V gene, CDR1 is MNHNS and CDR2 is SASEGT. V was shortened by 6 bases and J by 5 bases, with 17 bases between the two germline ends.

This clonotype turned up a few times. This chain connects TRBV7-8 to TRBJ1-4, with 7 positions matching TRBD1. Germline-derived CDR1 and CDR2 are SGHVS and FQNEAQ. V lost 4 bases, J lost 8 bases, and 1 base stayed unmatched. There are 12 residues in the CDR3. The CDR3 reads CASSSTGEKLFF. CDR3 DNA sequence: TGTGCCAGCAGCTCGACAGGGGAAAAACTGTTTTTT. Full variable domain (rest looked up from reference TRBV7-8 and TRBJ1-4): GAGVSQSPRYKVAKRGQDVALRCDPISGHVSLFWYQQALGQGPEFLTYFQNEAQLDKSGLPSDRFFAERPEGSVSTLKIQRTQQEDSAVYLCASSSTGEKLFFGSGTQLSVL.

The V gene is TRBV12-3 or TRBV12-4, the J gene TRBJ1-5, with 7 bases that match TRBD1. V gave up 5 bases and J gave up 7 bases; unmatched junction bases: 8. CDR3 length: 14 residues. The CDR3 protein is CASSLGQSRQPQHF. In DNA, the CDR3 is TGTGCCAGCAGTCTGGGACAGAGCAGGCAGCCCCAGCATTTT.

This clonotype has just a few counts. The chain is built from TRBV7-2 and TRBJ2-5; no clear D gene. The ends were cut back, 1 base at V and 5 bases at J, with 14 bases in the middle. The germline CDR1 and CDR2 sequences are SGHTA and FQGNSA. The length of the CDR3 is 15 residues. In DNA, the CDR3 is TGTGCCAGCAGCTTAGAAGGAGAGGCCTGGGAGACCCAGTACTTC. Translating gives CASSLEGEAWETQYF. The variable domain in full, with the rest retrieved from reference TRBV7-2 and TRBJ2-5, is GAGVSQSPSNKVTEKGKDVELRCDPISGHTALYWYRQSLGQGLEFLIYFQGNSAPDKSGLPSDRFSAERTGGSVSTLTIQRTQQEDSAVYLCASSLEGEAWETQYFGPGTRLLVL.

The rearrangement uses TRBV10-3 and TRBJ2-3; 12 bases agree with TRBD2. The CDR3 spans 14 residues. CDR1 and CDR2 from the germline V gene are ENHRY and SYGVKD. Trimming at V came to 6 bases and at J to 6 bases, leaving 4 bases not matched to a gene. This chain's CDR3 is CAISWGTSGDTQYF. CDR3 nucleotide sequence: TGTGCCATCAGCTGGGGGACTAGCGGGGATACGCAGTATTTT.

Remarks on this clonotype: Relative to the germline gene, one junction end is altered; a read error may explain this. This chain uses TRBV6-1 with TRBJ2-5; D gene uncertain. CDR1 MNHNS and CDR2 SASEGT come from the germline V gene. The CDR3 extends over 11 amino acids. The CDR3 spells CASREGKTQYF. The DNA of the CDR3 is TGTGCCAGCAGGGAAGGAAAGACCCAGTACTTC.

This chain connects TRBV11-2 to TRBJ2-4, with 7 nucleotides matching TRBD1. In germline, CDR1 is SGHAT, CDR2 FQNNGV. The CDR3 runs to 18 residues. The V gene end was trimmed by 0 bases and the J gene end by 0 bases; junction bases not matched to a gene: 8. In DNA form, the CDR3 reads TGTGCCAGCAGCTTAGAACCAGGGGGATGGGTAGCCAAAAACATTCAGTACTTC. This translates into CASSLEPGGWVAKNIQYF. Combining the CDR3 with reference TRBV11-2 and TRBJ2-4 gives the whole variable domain EAGVAQSPRYKIIEKRQSVAFWCNPISGHATLYWYQQILGQGPKLLIQFQNNGVVDDSQLPKDRFSAERLKGVDSTLKIQPAKLEDSAVYLCASSLEPGGWVAKNIQYFGAGTRLSVL.

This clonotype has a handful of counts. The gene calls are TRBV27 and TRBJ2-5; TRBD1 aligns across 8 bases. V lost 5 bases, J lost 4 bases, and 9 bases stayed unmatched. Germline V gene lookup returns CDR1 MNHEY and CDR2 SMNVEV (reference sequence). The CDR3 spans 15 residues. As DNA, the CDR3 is TGTGCCAGCAGTGACCAGGGGGCCGAAAGAGAGACCCAGTACTTC. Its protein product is CASSDQGAERETQYF.

The CDR3 protein is CASRTGTSEETQYF. CDR3 DNA: TGTGCCAGCAGAACCGGGACTAGCGAAGAGACCCAGTACTTC. The V and J genes are TRBV6-1 and TRBJ2-5; 10 bases map to TRBD2. CDR3 size: 14 residues. Germline values: CDR1 MNHNS, CDR2 SASEGT. V lost 6 bases, J lost 3 bases, and 4 bases stayed unmatched.

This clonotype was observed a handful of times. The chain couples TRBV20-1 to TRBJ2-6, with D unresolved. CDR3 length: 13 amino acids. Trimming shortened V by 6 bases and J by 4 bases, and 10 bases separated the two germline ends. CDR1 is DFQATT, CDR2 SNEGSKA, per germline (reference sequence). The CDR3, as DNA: TGCAGTGCCGCCTCCCCCGGGGCCAACGTCCTGACTTTC. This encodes CSAASPGANVLTF.

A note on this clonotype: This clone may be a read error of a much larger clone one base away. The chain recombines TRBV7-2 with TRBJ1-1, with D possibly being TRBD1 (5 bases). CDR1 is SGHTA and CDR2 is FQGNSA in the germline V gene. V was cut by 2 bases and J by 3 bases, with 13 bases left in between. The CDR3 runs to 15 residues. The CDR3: CASSLHGGADTEAFF. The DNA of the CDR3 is TGTGCCAGCAGCTTACACGGAGGGGCGGACACTGAAGCTTTCTTT.

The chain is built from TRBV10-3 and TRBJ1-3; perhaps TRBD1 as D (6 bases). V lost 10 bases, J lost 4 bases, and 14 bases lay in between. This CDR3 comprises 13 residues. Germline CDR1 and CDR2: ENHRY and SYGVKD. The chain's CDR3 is CATRAGEGNTIYF. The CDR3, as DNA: TGTGCCACTCGGGCAGGGGAAGGAAACACCATATATTTT.

CDR3 in DNA: TGTGCCAGCAGCCAAGAGGGTGGACGGCCCGAGAGAGAGCAGTACTTC. Its protein is CASSQEGGRPEREQYF. The V call is TRBV3-1, the J call TRBJ2-7; D unclear. The germline V gene encodes CDR1 LGHDT and CDR2 YNNKEL (reference sequence). The CDR3 has 16 amino acids. V lost 0 bases, J lost 7 bases, and 19 bases lay in between.

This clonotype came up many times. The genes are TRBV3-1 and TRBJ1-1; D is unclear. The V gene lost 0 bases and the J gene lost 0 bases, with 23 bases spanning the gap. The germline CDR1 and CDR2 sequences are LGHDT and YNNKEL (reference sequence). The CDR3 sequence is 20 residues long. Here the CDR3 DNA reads TGTGCCAGCAGCCAAGACTCTGTATGGACCCTCCTGCACATGAACACTGAAGCTTTCTTT. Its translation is CASSQDSVWTLLHMNTEAFF. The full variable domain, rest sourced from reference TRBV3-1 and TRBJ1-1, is DTAVSQTPKYLVTQMGNDKSIKCEQNLGHDTMYWYKQDSKKFLKIMFSYNNKELIINETVPNRFSPKSPDKAHLNLHINSLELGDSAVYFCASSQDSVWTLLHMNTEAFFGQGTRLTVV.

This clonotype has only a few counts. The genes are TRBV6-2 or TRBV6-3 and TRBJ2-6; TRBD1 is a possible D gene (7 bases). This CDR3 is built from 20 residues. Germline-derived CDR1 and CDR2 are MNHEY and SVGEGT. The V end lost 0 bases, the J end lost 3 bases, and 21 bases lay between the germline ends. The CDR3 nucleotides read TGTGCCAGCAGTTACTCGAGGGACAGACTAGGATCGCGTGGGGCCAACGTCCTGACTTTC. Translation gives CASSYSRDRLGSRGANVLTF.

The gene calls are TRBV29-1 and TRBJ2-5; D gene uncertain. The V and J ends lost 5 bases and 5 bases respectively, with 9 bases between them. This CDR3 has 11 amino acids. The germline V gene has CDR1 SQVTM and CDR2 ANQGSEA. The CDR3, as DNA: TGCAGCGTTCCTTGGCAGGAGACCCAGTACTTC. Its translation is CSVPWQETQYF.

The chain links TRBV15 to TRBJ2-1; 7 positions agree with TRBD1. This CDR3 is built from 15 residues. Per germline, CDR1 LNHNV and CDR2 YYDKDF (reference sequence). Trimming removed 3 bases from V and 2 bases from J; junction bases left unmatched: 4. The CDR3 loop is CATSRAGTAYNEQFF. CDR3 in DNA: TGTGCCACCAGCAGGGCCGGGACAGCCTACAATGAGCAGTTCTTC.

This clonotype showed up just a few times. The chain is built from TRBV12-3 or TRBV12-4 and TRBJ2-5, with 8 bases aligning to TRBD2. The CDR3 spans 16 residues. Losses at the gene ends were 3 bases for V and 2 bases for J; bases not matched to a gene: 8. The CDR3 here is CASSFFLSGGQETQYF. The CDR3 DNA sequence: TGTGCCAGCAGTTTCTTTTTGAGCGGGGGTCAAGAGACCCAGTACTTC.

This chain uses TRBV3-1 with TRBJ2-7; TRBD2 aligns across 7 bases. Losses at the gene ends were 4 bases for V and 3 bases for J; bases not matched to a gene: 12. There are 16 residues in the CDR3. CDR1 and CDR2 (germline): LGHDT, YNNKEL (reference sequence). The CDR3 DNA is TGTGCCAGCAGCCCCTATGGGCGGGAGCGTTTCTACGAGCAGTACTTC. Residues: CASSPYGRERFYEQYF.

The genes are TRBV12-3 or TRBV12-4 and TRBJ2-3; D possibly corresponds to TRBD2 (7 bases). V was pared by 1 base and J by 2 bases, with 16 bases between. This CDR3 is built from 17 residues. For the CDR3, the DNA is TGTGCCAGCAGTTTAGGGGGAGGGGGTCTCGCCACAGATACGCAGTATTTT. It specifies CASSLGGGGLATDTQYF.

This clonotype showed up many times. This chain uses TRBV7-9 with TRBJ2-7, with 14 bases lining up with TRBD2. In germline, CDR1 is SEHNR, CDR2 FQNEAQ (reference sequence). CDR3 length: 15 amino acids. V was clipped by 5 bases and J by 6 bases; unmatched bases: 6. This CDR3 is CASSMEGLAGVEQYF. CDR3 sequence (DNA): TGTGCCAGCAGCATGGAGGGACTAGCGGGAGTCGAGCAGTACTTC.

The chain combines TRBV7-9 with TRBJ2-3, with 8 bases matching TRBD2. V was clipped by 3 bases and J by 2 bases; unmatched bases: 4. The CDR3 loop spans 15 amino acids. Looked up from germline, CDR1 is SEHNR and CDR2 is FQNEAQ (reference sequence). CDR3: CASSFGGAPTDTQYF. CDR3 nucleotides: TGTGCCAGCAGCTTCGGGGGGGCCCCCACAGATACGCAGTATTTT.

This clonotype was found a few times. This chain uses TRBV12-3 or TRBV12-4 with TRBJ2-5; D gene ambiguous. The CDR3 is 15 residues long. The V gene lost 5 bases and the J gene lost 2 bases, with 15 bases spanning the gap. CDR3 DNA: TGTGCCAGCAGTGAAACTAACTGGTCTCAAGAGACCCAGTACTTC. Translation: CASSETNWSQETQYF.